This TCR beta chain is drawn from a study of vaccination effects on CD4 cells after COVID-19. Study-wide points: Of the vaccine-induced clones from healthy vaccinees, merely 1 of 255 recognized common cold coronaviruses as well. Clonal contraction was marked in infection- and vaccine-induced clones late after vaccination.

Data came from immunoSEQ multiplex PCR; TCRdb stores just in-frame clones and leaves some out. This sample yields 9,500 to 13,000 clones, of which roughly 70% are seen a single time; 20% to 25% belongs to the top ten. Trimming cost V 3 bases and J 5 bases; bases outside gene matches: 11. Germline CDR1 MDHEN, CDR2 SYDVKM. CDR3 size: 17 residues. Concerning this clone itself: The antigen remains unidentified.

Before sequencing, viral peptide pools were used by the ViraFEST assay to expand antigen-specific CD4+ T cells. CD4+ T cells were isolated after less than 12 days of culture. They grew some 1.9 million PBMC in each well, adding approximately 10 IU/ml IL-2 and around 10 ug/ml peptides. Cultures had half their medium replaced with IL-2 medium on days 3 and 7. The origin of this receptor is a human donor who received a COVID-19 vaccine. The chain uses TRBV28 and TRBJ2-5, with 11 bases matching TRBD2. Sequences were derived from CD4+ T cells from PBMCs cultured with HCoV-229E spike peptides, sampled before COVID-19 vaccination. CDR3 nucleotides: TGTGCCAGCAGTTTTAATAGCGGGAGGGCCGCAGGGGAGACCCAGTACTTC. As protein: CASSFNSGRAAGETQYF.